This is a list of T cell receptor beta chains from one sample in a study of T cells after yellow fever vaccination. In TCRdb, the 5' RACE reads were re-called with MiXCR into one record per CDR3 protein. Of about 340,000 distinct CDR3 sequences listed, 8.5% to 9% are singletons. The material sequenced was PBMCs, taken on the day of the first yellow fever vaccination. These receptors originate from a man aged 18 to 30 who received the YFV17D yellow fever vaccine. Each CDR3 is given with its conserved first and last residue. The D gene is left open where the match is weak. Only part of the rows carry a size: once, few, many, or a class if the clone is expanded.

j_call,d_call,v_call,clone_size,cdr3_nt,cdr3_aa
TRBJ1-2,TRBD1,TRBV4-1,few,TGCGCCAGCAGCCAACCCCAGGGGGAGAATGGCTACACCTTC,CASSQPQGENGYTF
TRBJ2-2,NA,TRBV9,few,TGTGCCAGCAGACGTGGGGGGTTAGGCGACGCGAACACCGGGGAGCTGTTTTTT,CASRRGGLGDANTGELFF
TRBJ1-3,NA,TRBV20-1,NA,TGCAGTGCTAGAATGGGGACCTCCGGAAACACCATATATTTT,CSARMGTSGNTIYF
TRBJ2-1,TRBD1,TRBV3-1,NA,TGTGCCAGCAGCCAAGGGACAGGTACCAATGAGCAGTTCTTC,CASSQGTGTNEQFF
TRBJ2-3,TRBD2,TRBV20-1,NA,TGCAGTGCGTACCCTAGCGGGGGTAATACGCAGTATTTT,CSAYPSGGNTQYF
TRBJ2-5,TRBD1,TRBV3-1,NA,TGTGCCAGCCGACAGGGGTTGAGGAAAGAGACCCAGTACTTC,CASRQGLRKETQYF
TRBJ2-3,TRBD2,TRBV3-1,NA,TGTGCCAGCAGCCAAGATCTAGCGGGGGGGCCAATCACAGATACGCAGTATTTT,CASSQDLAGGPITDTQYF
TRBJ1-1,NA,TRBV7-6,NA,TGTGCCAGCAGCTTCTCCGGGACCTACACTGAAGCTTTCTTT,CASSFSGTYTEAFF
TRBJ1-2,TRBD1,TRBV7-2,many,TGTGCCAGCAGCTTGGCTGGACAGGGGAGGAACTATGGCTACACCTTC,CASSLAGQGRNYGYTF
TRBJ1-4,NA,TRBV6-5,many,TGTGCCAGCAGTTCTACCGGGGTCACTAATGAAAAACTGTTTTTT,CASSSTGVTNEKLFF
TRBJ1-5,NA,TRBV7-2,many,TGTGCCAGCAGCTCCGAATGGGGGGTGAGCAATCAGCCCCAGCATTTT,CASSSEWGVSNQPQHF
TRBJ1-1,NA,TRBV7-2,NA,TGTGCCAGCAGCTTTTCGCATACTAACACTGAAGCTTTCTTT,CASSFSHTNTEAFF
TRBJ1-1,NA,TRBV7-6,NA,TGTGCCAGCAGTTCCAATAAGGGGGGGGCTTTCTTT,CASSSNKGGAFF
TRBJ2-2,NA,TRBV5-1,many,TGCGCCAGCAGCTTGCTGCCGGCGAACACCGGGGAGCTGTTTTTT,CASSLLPANTGELFF
TRBJ2-7,TRBD2,TRBV7-2,few,TGTGCCAGCAGCCCCGGGACTAGCGTCCACGAGCAGTACTTC,CASSPGTSVHEQYF
TRBJ1-2,NA,TRBV4-1,few,TGCGCCAGCAGCCAGACCCGGGACGCCCTTAACTATGGCTACACCTTC,CASSQTRDALNYGYTF